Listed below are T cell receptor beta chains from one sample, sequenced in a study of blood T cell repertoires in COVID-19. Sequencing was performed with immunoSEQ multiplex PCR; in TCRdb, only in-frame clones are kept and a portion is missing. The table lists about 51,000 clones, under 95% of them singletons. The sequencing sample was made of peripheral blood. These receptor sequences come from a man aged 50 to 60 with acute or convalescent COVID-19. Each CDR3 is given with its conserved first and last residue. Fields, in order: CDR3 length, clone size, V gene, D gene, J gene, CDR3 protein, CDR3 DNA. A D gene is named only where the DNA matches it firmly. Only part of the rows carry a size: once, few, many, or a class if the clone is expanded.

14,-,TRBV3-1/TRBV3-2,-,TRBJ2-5,CASSPWDYQETQYF,TGTGCCAGCAGCCCCTGGGACTACCAAGAGACCCAGTACTTC
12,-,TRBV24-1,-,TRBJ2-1,CATSERDNEQFF,TGTGCCACCAGTGAACGAGACAATGAGCAGTTCTTC
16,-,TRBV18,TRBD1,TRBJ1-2,CASSLTGTGGHYGYTF,TGTGCCAGCTCACTAACCGGGACAGGGGGTCACTATGGCTACACCTTC
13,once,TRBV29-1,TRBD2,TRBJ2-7,CSVDSGGNYEQYF,TGCAGCGTAGATAGCGGGGGGAACTACGAGCAGTACTTC
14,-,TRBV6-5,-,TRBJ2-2,CASRTGTNTGELFF,TGTGCCAGCAGGACCGGGACGAACACCGGGGAGCTGTTTTTT
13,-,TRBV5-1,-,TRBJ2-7,CASSEDSSYEQYF,TGCGCCAGCAGCGAGGACAGCTCCTACGAGCAGTACTTC
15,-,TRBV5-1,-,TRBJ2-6,CASSLANPGANVLTF,TGCGCCAGCAGCTTGGCCAATCCAGGGGCCAACGTCCTGACTTTC
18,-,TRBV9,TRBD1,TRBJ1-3,CASSEQPTVTGSVNTIYF,TGTGCCAGCAGCGAGCAGCCAACTGTGACAGGGAGTGTAAACACCATATATTTT
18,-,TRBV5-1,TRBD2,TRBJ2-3,CASSLYGSSGGSTDTQYF,TGCGCCAGCAGCTTATACGGTTCTAGCGGGGGGTCCACAGATACGCAGTATTTT
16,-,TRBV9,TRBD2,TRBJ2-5,CASSAIAGGPQETQYF,TGTGCCAGCAGCGCCATAGCGGGGGGGCCCCAAGAGACCCAGTACTTC
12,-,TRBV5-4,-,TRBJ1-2,CASSGENYGYTF,TGTGCCAGCAGTGGAGAAAACTATGGCTACACCTTC
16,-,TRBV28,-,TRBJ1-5,CASKGTRALSNQPQHF,TGTGCCAGCAAAGGGACAAGGGCCTTAAGCAATCAGCCCCAGCATTTT
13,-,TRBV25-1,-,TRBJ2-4,CASSEGSRPIQYF,TGTGCCAGCAGTGAAGGGAGCCGTCCCATTCAGTACTTC
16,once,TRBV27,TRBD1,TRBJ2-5,CASSLSGTGGGETQYF,TGTGCCAGCAGTTTATCCGGGACAGGGGGAGGAGAGACCCAGTACTTC
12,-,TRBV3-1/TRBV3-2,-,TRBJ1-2,CASSEGRLGYTF,TGTGCCAGCAGCGAAGGGAGGTTGGGCTACACCTTC